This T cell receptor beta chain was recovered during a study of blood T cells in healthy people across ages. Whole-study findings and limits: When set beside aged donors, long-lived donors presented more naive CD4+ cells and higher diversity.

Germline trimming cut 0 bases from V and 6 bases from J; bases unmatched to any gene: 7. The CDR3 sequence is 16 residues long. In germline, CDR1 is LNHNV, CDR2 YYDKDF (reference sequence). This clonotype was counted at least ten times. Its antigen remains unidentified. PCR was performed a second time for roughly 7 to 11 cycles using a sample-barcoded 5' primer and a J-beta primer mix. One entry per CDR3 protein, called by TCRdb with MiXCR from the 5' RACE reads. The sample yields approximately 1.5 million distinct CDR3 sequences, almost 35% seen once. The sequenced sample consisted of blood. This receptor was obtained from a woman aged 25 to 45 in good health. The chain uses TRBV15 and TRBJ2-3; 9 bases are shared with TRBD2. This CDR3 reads CATSRDPIAGADTQYF. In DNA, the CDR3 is TGTGCCACCAGCAGAGATCCGATAGCGGGGGCGGATACGCAGTATTTT. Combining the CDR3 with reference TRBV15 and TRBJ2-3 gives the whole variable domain DAMVIQNPRYQVTQFGKPVTLSCSQTLNHNVMYWYQQKSSQAPKLLFHYYDKDFNNEADTPDNFQSRRPNTSFCFLDIRSPGLGDTAMYLCATSRDPIAGADTQYFGPGTRLTVL.